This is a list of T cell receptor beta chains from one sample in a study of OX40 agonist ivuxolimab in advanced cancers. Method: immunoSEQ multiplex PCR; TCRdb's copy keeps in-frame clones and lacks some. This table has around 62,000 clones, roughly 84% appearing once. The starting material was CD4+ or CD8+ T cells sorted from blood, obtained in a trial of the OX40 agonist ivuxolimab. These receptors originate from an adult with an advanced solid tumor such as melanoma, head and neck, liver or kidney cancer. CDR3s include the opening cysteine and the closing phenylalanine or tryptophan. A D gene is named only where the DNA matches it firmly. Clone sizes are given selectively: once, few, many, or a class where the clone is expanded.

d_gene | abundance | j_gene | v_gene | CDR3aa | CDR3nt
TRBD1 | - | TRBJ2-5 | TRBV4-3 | CASSQFSGGSETQYF | TGCGCCAGCAGCCAATTTTCAGGGGGCTCAGAGACCCAGTACTTC
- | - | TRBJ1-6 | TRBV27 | CASSFRSENSPLHF | TGTGCCAGCAGTTTTCGATCCGAGAATTCACCCCTCCACTTT
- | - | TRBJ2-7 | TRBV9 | CASSLRQELTYEQYF | TGTGCCAGCAGCTTAAGACAGGAGCTCACCTACGAGCAGTACTTC
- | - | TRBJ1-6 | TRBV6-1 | CASSAVGSPLHF | TGTGCCAGCAGTGCGGTGGGTTCACCCCTCCACTTT
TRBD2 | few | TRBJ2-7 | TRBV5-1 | CASSLGPTSGGLSYEQYF | TGCGCCAGCAGCTTGGGGCCGACTAGCGGGGGATTATCCTACGAGCAGTACTTC
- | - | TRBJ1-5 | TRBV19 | CASSILPHNQPQHF | TGTGCCAGTAGTATCCTCCCACATAATCAGCCCCAGCATTTT
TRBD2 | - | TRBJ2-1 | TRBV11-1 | CASSLGGGGLDNEQFF | TGTGCCAGCAGCTTAGGAGGCGGGGGGCTAGACAATGAGCAGTTCTTC
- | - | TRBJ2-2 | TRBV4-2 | CASSQERTVHLTGELFF | TGTGCCAGCAGCCAAGAAAGGACCGTACATCTCACCGGGGAGCTGTTTTTT
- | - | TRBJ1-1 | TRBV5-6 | CASSLAVRNTEAFF | TGTGCCAGCAGCTTGGCGGTCAGGAACACTGAAGCTTTCTTT
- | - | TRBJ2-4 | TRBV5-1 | CASSLGEGPINIQYF | TGCGCCAGCAGCTTGGGTGAGGGGCCGATCAACATTCAGTACTTC
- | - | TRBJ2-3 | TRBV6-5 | CASSSHRDTRTDTQYF | TGTGCCAGCAGTTCGCACCGGGACACACGCACAGATACGCAGTATTTT
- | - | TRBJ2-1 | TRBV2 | CASIGNGFNEQFF | TGTGCCAGCATCGGAAACGGTTTTAATGAGCAGTTCTTC
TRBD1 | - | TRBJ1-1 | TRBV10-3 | CAIRGQEVTEAFF | TGTGCCATCAGGGGACAGGAGGTCACTGAAGCTTTCTTT
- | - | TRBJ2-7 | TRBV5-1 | CASSLDPGTYEQYF | TGCGCCAGCAGCTTGGACCCAGGGACCTACGAGCAGTACTTC
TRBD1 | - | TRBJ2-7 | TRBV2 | CASSSGQGASYEQYF | TGTGCCAGCAGTTCTGGACAGGGGGCGTCCTACGAGCAGTACTTC
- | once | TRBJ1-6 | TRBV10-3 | CAISESMGNNSPLHF | TGTGCCATCAGTGAGTCAATGGGGAATAATTCACCCCTCCACTTT
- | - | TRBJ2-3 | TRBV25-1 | CASSESWDRSAQYF | TGTGCCAGCAGTGAATCTTGGGACCGATCCGCGCAGTATTTT
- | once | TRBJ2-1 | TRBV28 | CASSLGVNEQFF | TGTGCCAGCAGTCTCGGGGTCAATGAGCAGTTCTTC
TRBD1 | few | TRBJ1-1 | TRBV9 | CASSEGQGRTEAFF | TGTGCCAGCAGCGAGGGACAGGGACGCACTGAAGCTTTCTTT
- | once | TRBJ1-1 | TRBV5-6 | CASSPVRGSNTEAFF | TGTGCCAGCAGCCCCGTGAGGGGGTCGAACACTGAAGCTTTCTTT
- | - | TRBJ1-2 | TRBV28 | CASRLDNNYGYTF | TGTGCCAGCAGGTTAGATAATAACTATGGCTACACCTTC
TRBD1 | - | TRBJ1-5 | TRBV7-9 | CASSLVPGGGQPQHF | TGTGCCAGCAGCTTAGTGCCAGGGGGCGGTCAGCCCCAGCATTTT
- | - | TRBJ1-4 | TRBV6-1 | CASSERQGEKLFF | TGTGCCAGCAGTGAACGGCAGGGAGAAAAACTGTTTTTT
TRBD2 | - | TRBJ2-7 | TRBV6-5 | CASSKHGGVSYEQYF | TGTGCCAGCAGTAAGCACGGGGGGGTCTCCTACGAGCAGTACTTC
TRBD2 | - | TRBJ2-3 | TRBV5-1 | CASSRQAGANTDTQYF | TGCGCCAGCAGCAGACAAGCGGGGGCCAACACAGATACGCAGTATTTT
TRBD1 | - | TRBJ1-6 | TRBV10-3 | CAISDGVTGTGAPLHF | TGTGCCATCAGTGATGGCGTAACAGGGACAGGGGCTCCCCTCCACTTT
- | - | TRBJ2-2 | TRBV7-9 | CASSGPGTENTGELFF | TGTGCCAGCAGCGGCCCCGGGACGGAGAACACCGGGGAGCTGTTTTTT
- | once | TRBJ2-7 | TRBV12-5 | CASHDGGDAISSYEQYF | TGTGCTAGTCATGACGGGGGCGATGCCATTTCCTCCTACGAGCAGTACTTC
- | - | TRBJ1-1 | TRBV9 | CASSVKANTEAFF | TGTGCCAGCAGCGTCAAAGCGAACACTGAAGCTTTCTTT
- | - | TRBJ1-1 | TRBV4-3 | CASSKAGGTEAFF | TGCGCCAGCAGTAAAGCGGGAGGCACTGAAGCTTTCTTT
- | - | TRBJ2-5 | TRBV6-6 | CASSQGQLGGETQYF | TGTGCCAGCAGCCAGGGACAGTTGGGGGGAGAGACCCAGTACTTC
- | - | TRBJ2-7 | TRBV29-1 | CSVAGVTYEQYF | TGCAGCGTTGCTGGGGTTACCTACGAGCAGTACTTC
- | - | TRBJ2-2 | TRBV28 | CASSLNTGELFF | TGTGCCAGCAGTTTGAACACCGGGGAGCTGTTTTTT
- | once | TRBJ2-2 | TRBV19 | CASSKGFNTGELFF | TGTGCCAGTAGTAAGGGATTCAACACCGGGGAGCTGTTTTTT
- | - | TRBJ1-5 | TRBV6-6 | CASSPRVLSQPQHF | TGTGCCAGCAGCCCCCGGGTGTTGAGTCAGCCCCAGCATTTT
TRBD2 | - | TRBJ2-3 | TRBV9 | CASSVQSGGATDTQYF | TGTGCCAGCAGCGTACAAAGCGGGGGGGCCACAGATACGCAGTATTTT
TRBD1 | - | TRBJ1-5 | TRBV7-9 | CAIAQGVGQPQHF | TGTGCCATCGCCCAGGGGGTAGGGCAGCCCCAGCATTTT
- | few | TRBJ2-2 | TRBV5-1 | CASSLNAGNPGELFF | TGCGCCAGCAGCTTGAATGCGGGTAATCCCGGGGAGCTGTTTTTT
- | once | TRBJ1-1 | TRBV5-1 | CASSWTLNTEAFF | TGCGCCAGCAGCTGGACCTTGAACACTGAAGCTTTCTTT
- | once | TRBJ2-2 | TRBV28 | CASNVHAAGTGELFF | TGTGCCAGCAACGTCCATGCGGCAGGGACCGGGGAGCTGTTTTTT
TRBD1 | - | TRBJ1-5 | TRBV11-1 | CASTTQGAWGNQPQHF | TGTGCCAGCACAACCCAGGGGGCGTGGGGGAATCAGCCCCAGCATTTT
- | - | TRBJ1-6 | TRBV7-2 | CASSLDSTASSYNSPLHF | TGTGCCAGCAGCTTAGACTCGACCGCTAGCTCCTATAATTCACCCCTCCACTTT
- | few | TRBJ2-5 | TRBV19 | CASSIGWAAGQETQYF | TGTGCCAGTAGTATAGGTTGGGCCGCGGGCCAAGAGACCCAGTACTTC
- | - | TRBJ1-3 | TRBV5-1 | CASSLDALPAGGNTIYF | TGCGCCAGCAGCTTGGACGCGTTACCCGCGGGTGGAAACACCATATATTTT
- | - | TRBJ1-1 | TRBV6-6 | CASSPLDRRDTEAFF | TGTGCCAGCAGCCCACTGGACAGACGAGACACTGAAGCTTTCTTT
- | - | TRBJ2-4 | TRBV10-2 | CASSVDRTAKQYF | TGCGCCAGCAGTGTAGACAGGACTGCAAAGCAGTACTTC
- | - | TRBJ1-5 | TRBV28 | CASSSVRQPQHF | TGTGCCAGCAGCTCTGTTAGGCAGCCCCAGCATTTT
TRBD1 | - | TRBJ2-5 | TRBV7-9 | CASSPDRANTKETQYF | TGTGCCAGCAGCCCGGACAGGGCAAATACAAAAGAGACCCAGTACTTC
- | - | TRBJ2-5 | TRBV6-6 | CASRGSPGSQETQYF | TGTGCCAGCAGAGGATCCCCTGGGTCCCAAGAGACCCAGTACTTC
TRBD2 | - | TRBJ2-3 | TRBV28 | CASLTSGGPSHTQYF | TGTGCCTCCCTAACTAGCGGGGGCCCCTCCCATACGCAGTATTTT
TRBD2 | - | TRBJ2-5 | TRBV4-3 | CASSQDTSGGRQTQYF | TGCGCCAGCAGCCAAGATACTAGCGGGGGGCGGCAGACCCAGTACTTC
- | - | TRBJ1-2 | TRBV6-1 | CASGYGMGYQDGYTF | TGTGCCAGCGGATATGGTATGGGTTACCAGGATGGCTACACCTTC